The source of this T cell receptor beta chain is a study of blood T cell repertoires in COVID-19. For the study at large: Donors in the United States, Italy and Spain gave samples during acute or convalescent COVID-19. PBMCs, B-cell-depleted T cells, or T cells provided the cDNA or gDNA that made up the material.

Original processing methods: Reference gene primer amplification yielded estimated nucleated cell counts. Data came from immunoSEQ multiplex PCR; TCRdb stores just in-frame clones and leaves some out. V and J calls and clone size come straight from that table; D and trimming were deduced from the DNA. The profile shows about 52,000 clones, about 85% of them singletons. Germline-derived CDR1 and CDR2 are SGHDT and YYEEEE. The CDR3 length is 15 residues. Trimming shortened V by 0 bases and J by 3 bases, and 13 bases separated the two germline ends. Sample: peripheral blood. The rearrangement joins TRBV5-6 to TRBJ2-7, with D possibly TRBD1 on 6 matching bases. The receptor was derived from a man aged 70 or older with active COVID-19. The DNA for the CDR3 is TGTGCCAGCAGCTTGGAATGGACAGCCAGCTACGAGCAGTACTTC. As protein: CASSLEWTASYEQYF.